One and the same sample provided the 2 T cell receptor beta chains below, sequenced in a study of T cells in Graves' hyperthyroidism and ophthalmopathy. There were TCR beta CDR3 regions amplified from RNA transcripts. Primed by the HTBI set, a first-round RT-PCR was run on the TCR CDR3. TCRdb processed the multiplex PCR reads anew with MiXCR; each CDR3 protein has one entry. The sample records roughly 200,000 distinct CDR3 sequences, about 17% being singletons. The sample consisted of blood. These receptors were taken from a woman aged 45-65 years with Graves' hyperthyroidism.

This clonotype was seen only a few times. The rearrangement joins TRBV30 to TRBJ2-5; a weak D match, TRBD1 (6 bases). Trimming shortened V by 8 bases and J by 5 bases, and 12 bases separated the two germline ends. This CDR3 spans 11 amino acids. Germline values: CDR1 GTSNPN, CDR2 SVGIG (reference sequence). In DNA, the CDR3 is TGTGCCCTACAGGGCCGGGAGACCCAGTACTTC. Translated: CALQGRETQYF.

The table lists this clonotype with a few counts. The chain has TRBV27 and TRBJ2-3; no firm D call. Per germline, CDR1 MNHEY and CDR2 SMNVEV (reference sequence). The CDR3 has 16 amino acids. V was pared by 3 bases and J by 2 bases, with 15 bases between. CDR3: CASSLAPPSFTDTQYF. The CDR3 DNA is TGTGCCAGCAGTTTGGCCCCACCCTCCTTCACAGATACGCAGTATTTT.